Listed here are 30 T cell receptor beta chains from one sample, sequenced in a study of T cells in Graves' hyperthyroidism and ophthalmopathy. RNA transcripts yielded amplified TCR beta CDR3 regions. When the TCR CDR3 underwent first-round RT-PCR, the HTBI primer set was used. Using its own MiXCR run on the multiplex PCR reads, TCRdb lists one record per CDR3 protein. The sample shows over 500,000 distinct CDR3 sequences, 15% to 20% of them seen only once. The sequenced sample was blood. The receptors here all came from a woman aged 18-30 years with Graves' ophthalmopathy.

The chain carries TRBV2 and TRBJ2-7; TRBD2 matches 8 bases. The germline V gene encodes CDR1 SNHLY and CDR2 FYNNEI. V lost 6 bases, J lost 7 bases, and 2 bases stayed unmatched. This CDR3 has 11 amino acids. Here the CDR3 DNA reads TGTGCCAGCAGGGGGACTAGTGAGCAGTACTTC. It yields the protein CASRGTSEQYF.

The chain combines TRBV5-6 with TRBJ1-1, with 8 bases that match TRBD1. This CDR3 contains 16 residues. Per the germline V gene, CDR1 is SGHDT and CDR2 is YYEEEE. J lost 0 bases, V lost 1 base, and 5 bases had no gene match. In DNA, the CDR3 is TGTGCCAGCAGCTTGTACGGACAGGGCTTGAACACTGAAGCTTTCTTT. Translated, it gives CASSLYGQGLNTEAFF. The full variable domain, in which reference TRBV5-6 and TRBJ1-1 provide the parts outside the CDR3, is DAGVTQSPTHLIKTRGQQVTLRCSPKSGHDTVSWYQQALGQGPQFIFQYYEEEERQRGNFPDRFSGHQFPNYSSELNVNALLLGDSALYLCASSLYGQGLNTEAFFGQGTRLTVV.

This clonotype was observed at least ten times. In nucleotides, the CDR3 is TGTGCCAGCAGCTTAGGGGTGGGGGGAGACACTGAAGCTTTCTTT. As protein: CASSLGVGGDTEAFF. The chain uses TRBV7-9 and TRBJ1-1; tentative D call: TRBD1 (5 bases). Germline V gene data show CDR1 as SEHNR and CDR2 as FQNEAQ (reference sequence). Trimming took 1 base from V and 3 from J, leaving 12 bases between them. The CDR3 totals 15 residues.

This clonotype was detected many times. This rearrangement joins TRBV20-1 to TRBJ2-7; D might be TRBD1 (7 bases). This CDR3 spans 12 amino acids. Trimming took 7 bases from V and 7 from J, leaving 17 bases between them. Germline CDR1 is DFQATT and CDR2 is SNEGSKA (reference sequence). As DNA, the CDR3 is TGCAGTGTCAGGGGGGTCGGCGTTGAGCAGTACTTC. Protein product: CSVRGVGVEQYF.

This clonotype was counted between two and nine times. The chain recombines TRBV15 with TRBJ2-1; either TRBD1 or TRBD2 may fit D (6 bases each). Germline loops: CDR1 LNHNV, CDR2 YYDKDF (reference sequence). There are 13 residues in the CDR3. V lost 3 bases, J lost 10 bases, and 13 bases lay in between. The CDR3: CATSSDSGAEQFF. CDR3 DNA sequence: TGTGCCACCAGCAGCGACTCGGGGGCGGAGCAGTTCTTC.

This clonotype was observed at least ten times. J is TRBJ1-2 and V is TRBV20-1; TRBD1 agrees at 7 bases. The CDR3 covers 12 residues. V shed 3 bases, J shed 7 bases, and the junction held 5 bases outside the gene matches. In germline, CDR1 is DFQATT, CDR2 SNEGSKA (reference sequence). The CDR3 loop reads CSAREGAGGYTF. CDR3 bases: TGCAGTGCTAGGGAGGGGGCGGGTGGCTACACCTTC.

This clonotype was counted ten times or more. The CDR3 sequence is CASSLEWSRQETQYF. The CDR3 bases are TGTGCCAGCAGCTTGGAATGGTCCAGGCAAGAGACCCAGTACTTC. The chain has TRBV5-8 and TRBJ2-5, with D uncertain. Germline CDR1 reads SGHTS; CDR2 reads YDEGEE. The V end was cut by 0 bases, the J end by 2 bases, with 11 bases between. This CDR3 has 15 residues.

This clonotype has ten or more counts. The chain joins TRBV30 to TRBJ2-5; a weak D match, TRBD2 (6 bases). The V gene lost 3 bases and the J gene lost 4 bases, with 12 bases spanning the gap. Germline V gene data show CDR1 as GTSNPN and CDR2 as SVGIG (reference sequence). This CDR3 comprises 13 residues. The CDR3, as DNA: TGTGCCTGGAGGCCCCTAGCGACAGAGACCCAGTACTTC. Its translation is CAWRPLATETQYF.

This clonotype showed up many times. The chain has TRBV30 and TRBJ2-1; perhaps D is TRBD1 or TRBD2 (5 bases each). Germline V CDR1 and CDR2: GTSNPN, SVGIG (reference sequence). V lost 2 bases and J 0 bases, leaving 17 bases between the germline ends. The CDR3 contains 17 residues. CDR3 nucleotides: TGTGCCTGGAGTCTCCCCCGGGACCTCAGCTCCTACAATGAGCAGTTCTTC. It is translated as CAWSLPRDLSSYNEQFF.

The gene calls are TRBV6-1 and TRBJ1-2, with D tentatively TRBD1 (6 bases). V dropped 3 bases and J dropped 8 bases, with 13 bases sitting between them. CDR1 and CDR2 from the germline V gene are MNHNS and SASEGT. This CDR3 is 13 amino acids long. The chain's CDR3 is CASSEANREGYTF. The CDR3 DNA reads TGTGCCAGCAGTGAGGCCAACAGGGAGGGCTACACCTTC.

The chain links TRBV6-1 to TRBJ2-7; D not certain. The CDR3 loop spans 14 amino acids. Trimming cost V 6 bases and J 0 bases, with 12 bases left between them. From germline, CDR1 is MNHNS and CDR2 SASEGT. The CDR3 DNA follows: TGTGCCAGCAGCACAGAAGGTCGCTCCTACGAGCAGTACTTC. Translation gives CASSTEGRSYEQYF.

The table lists this clonotype with many counts. The chain is built from TRBV15 and TRBJ1-5; a possible D gene is TRBD1 (5 bases). V lost 0 bases and J 6 bases, leaving 12 bases between the germline ends. The CDR3 has 15 amino acids. CDR1 and CDR2 (germline): LNHNV, YYDKDF (reference sequence). CDR3 amino acids: CATSRDRGVGQPQHF. The DNA for the CDR3 is TGTGCCACCAGCAGAGATCGAGGGGTAGGTCAGCCCCAGCATTTT.

The chain employs TRBV7-9 and TRBJ1-2; no definite D call. Trimming left V 3 bases short and J 0 bases short, with 11 bases between. Looked up from germline, CDR1 is SEHNR and CDR2 is FQNEAQ (reference sequence). This CDR3 is built from 15 residues. CDR3 region: CASSFDVGANYGYTF. The CDR3 bases are TGTGCCAGCAGCTTCGACGTGGGAGCTAACTATGGCTACACCTTC. The whole variable domain, filled in from reference TRBV7-9 and TRBJ1-2, reads DTGVSQNPRHKITKRGQNVTFRCDPISEHNRLYWYRQTLGQGPEFLTYFQNEAQLEKSRLLSDRFSAERPKGSFSTLEIQRTEQGDSAMYLCASSFDVGANYGYTFGSGTRLTVV.

This clonotype was picked up a small number of times. The V gene is TRBV28, the J gene TRBJ1-4; TRBD1 matches 7 bases. Germline trimming cut 3 bases from V and 3 bases from J; bases unmatched to any gene: 7. The germline V gene encodes CDR1 MDHEN and CDR2 SYDVKM. The CDR3 length is 16 residues. In nucleotides, the CDR3 is TGTGCCAGCAGTTTCGCCCCAGGGGGGTCTAATGAAAAACTGTTTTTT. This encodes CASSFAPGGSNEKLFF.

This clonotype was counted between two and nine times. The V and J genes are TRBV2 and TRBJ1-5, with 10 bases fitting TRBD1. Trimming removed 6 bases from V and 3 bases from J; junction bases left unmatched: 2. The CDR3 runs 14 residues. Germline loops: CDR1 SNHLY, CDR2 FYNNEI. CDR3 nucleotide sequence: TGTGCCAGCAGGACAGGGGGCGACAATCAGCCCCAGCATTTT. Translated, it gives CASRTGGDNQPQHF.

This clonotype was recorded at least ten times. This chain joins TRBV7-9 and TRBJ1-5; no reliable D call. The ends were cut back, 5 bases at V and 6 bases at J, with 8 bases in the middle. Germline assignment: CDR1 SEHNR and CDR2 FQNEAQ (reference sequence). CDR3 length equals 12 residues. The CDR3 loop is CASSHDGQPQHF. The CDR3 DNA sequence: TGTGCCAGCAGCCACGACGGTCAGCCCCAGCATTTT.

The V call is TRBV7-2, the J call TRBJ2-2; possibly TRBD1 or TRBD2 for D (5 bases each). Trimming left V 4 bases short and J 5 bases short, with 8 bases between. Germline assignment: CDR1 SGHTA and CDR2 FQGNSA. The CDR3 length is 13 residues. CDR3: CASSSRETGELFF. The CDR3 DNA is TGTGCCAGCAGCTCCAGGGAGACCGGGGAGCTGTTTTTT.

A few counts support this clonotype. The chain is built from TRBV10-3 and TRBJ2-7; D remains ambiguous. With 3 bases removed from V and 1 base from J, the gap between germline ends came to 4 bases. Germline V gives CDR1 ENHRY, CDR2 SYGVKD. This CDR3 region has 12 residues. Here the CDR3 reads CAISDSSYEQYF. CDR3 coding DNA: TGTGCCATCAGTGACAGTTCCTACGAGCAGTACTTC.

The chain carries TRBV28 and TRBJ1-3; D is unclear. This CDR3 has 15 residues. Germline loops: CDR1 MDHEN, CDR2 SYDVKM. V lost 5 bases to trimming and J lost 1 base, with 12 bases between them. The CDR3 nucleotides read TGTGCCAGCAGTAGCCGACAAAGGTCTGGAAACACCATATATTTT. Translated, it gives CASSSRQRSGNTIYF.

Many counts were recorded for this clonotype. V is TRBV27 and J is TRBJ2-5, with D perhaps TRBD2 (6 bases). The CDR3 runs 15 residues. Germline V gene lookup returns CDR1 MNHEY and CDR2 SMNVEV (reference sequence). V lost 9 bases, J lost 5 bases, and 22 bases lay in between. CDR3 protein: CASSFYGSVRETQYF. Written as DNA, the CDR3 is TGTGCCAGTAGCTTCTACGGGAGCGTCCGGGAGACCCAGTACTTC.

V is TRBV9 and J is TRBJ2-1; 7 bases match TRBD2. Germline-derived CDR1 and CDR2 are SGDLS and YYNGEE. This CDR3 is built from 15 residues. V gave up 2 bases and J gave up 5 bases; unmatched junction bases: 7. CDR3 protein: CASSVSRGGDNEQFF. The CDR3 bases are TGTGCCAGCAGCGTTAGTCGCGGGGGAGACAATGAGCAGTTCTTC.

In its sample, this clonotype was seen many times. The genes are TRBV2 and TRBJ2-7; D may be TRBD1 or TRBD2 (5 bases each). This CDR3 comprises 12 residues. The V gene's germline CDR1 is SNHLY and CDR2 FYNNEI. The V gene lost 6 bases and the J gene lost 6 bases, with 12 bases spanning the gap. The CDR3 loop is CASRGEQIEQYF. The CDR3 region has the DNA TGTGCCAGCAGGGGGGAGCAAATCGAGCAGTACTTC.

The V gene is TRBV18, the J gene TRBJ1-2, with D perhaps TRBD1 (5 bases). The CDR3 totals 16 residues. Germline V gene data show CDR1 as KGHSH and CDR2 as LQKENI. V was cut by 0 bases and J by 2 bases, with 13 bases left in between. Here the CDR3 reads CASSPPLQGRNYGYTF. CDR3 sequence (DNA): TGTGCCAGCTCACCACCCCTGCAGGGCCGAAACTATGGCTACACCTTC.

This clonotype came up a few times. The chain carries TRBV7-9 and TRBJ2-2, with D unclear. The CDR3 has 14 amino acids. Looked up from germline, CDR1 is SEHNR and CDR2 is FQNEAQ (reference sequence). Trimming removed 0 bases from V and 6 bases from J, with 8 bases in between. CDR3 DNA sequence: TGTGCCAGCAGCTTAGCTGGCGTGGCCGGGGAGCTGTTTTTT. Its translation is CASSLAGVAGELFF.

This clonotype was seen at least ten times. The V and J genes are TRBV5-5 and TRBJ1-2, with no clear D. V dropped 4 bases and J dropped 0 bases, with 7 bases sitting between them. Germline CDR1 reads SGHKS; CDR2 reads YYEKEE (reference sequence). CDR3 length equals 13 residues. The CDR3 spells CASSPRPNYGYTF. CDR3 DNA: TGTGCCAGCAGCCCCCGACCTAACTATGGCTACACCTTC.

V and J are TRBV20-1 and TRBJ1-1; a weak D match, TRBD1 (5 bases). CDR3 length equals 14 residues. CDR1 DFQATT and CDR2 SNEGSKA come from the germline V gene (reference sequence). Trimming cost V 2 bases and J 1 base, with 11 bases left between them. The CDR3 nucleotides are TGCAGTGCTAGATTTGGGGGGGAGAACACTGAAGCTTTCTTT. It codes for CSARFGGENTEAFF.

The chain couples TRBV19 to TRBJ2-1; D is possibly TRBD2 (5 bases). The CDR3 totals 13 residues. Germline values: CDR1 LNHDA, CDR2 SQIVND (reference sequence). V gave up 3 bases and J gave up 8 bases, with 11 bases separating them. The DNA for the CDR3 is TGTGCCAGTAGTATGGACGGGATATATGAGCAGTTCTTC. Its translation is CASSMDGIYEQFF.

The chain is built from TRBV15 and TRBJ2-3; no clear D. V was trimmed by 5 bases and J by 5 bases, leaving 5 bases between them. Germline assignment: CDR1 LNHNV and CDR2 YYDKDF (reference sequence). The CDR3 is made up of 11 amino acids. The CDR3 loop reads CATSSGDTQYF. CDR3 nucleotide sequence: TGTGCCACCAGCTCCGGAGATACGCAGTATTTT.

There are many counts of this clonotype. J is TRBJ2-3 and V is TRBV7-2; 7 positions match TRBD2. Germline V CDR1 and CDR2: SGHTA, FQGNSA. Losses at the gene ends were 5 bases for V and 2 bases for J; bases not matched to a gene: 4. The CDR3 runs 14 residues. The CDR3 loop is CASSPLAATDTQYF. For the CDR3, the DNA is TGTGCCAGCAGCCCGCTAGCGGCCACAGATACGCAGTATTTT.

This clonotype was picked up many times. The rearrangement uses TRBV11-1 and TRBJ2-1; TRBD1 matches at 9 bases. V gave up 6 bases and J gave up 3 bases; unmatched junction bases: 3. Germline CDR1 is SGHAT and CDR2 is FQDESV (reference sequence). This CDR3 spans 14 amino acids. Here the CDR3 reads CASRPGQGYNEQFF. The DNA for the CDR3 is TGTGCCAGCAGGCCGGGACAGGGCTACAATGAGCAGTTCTTC.